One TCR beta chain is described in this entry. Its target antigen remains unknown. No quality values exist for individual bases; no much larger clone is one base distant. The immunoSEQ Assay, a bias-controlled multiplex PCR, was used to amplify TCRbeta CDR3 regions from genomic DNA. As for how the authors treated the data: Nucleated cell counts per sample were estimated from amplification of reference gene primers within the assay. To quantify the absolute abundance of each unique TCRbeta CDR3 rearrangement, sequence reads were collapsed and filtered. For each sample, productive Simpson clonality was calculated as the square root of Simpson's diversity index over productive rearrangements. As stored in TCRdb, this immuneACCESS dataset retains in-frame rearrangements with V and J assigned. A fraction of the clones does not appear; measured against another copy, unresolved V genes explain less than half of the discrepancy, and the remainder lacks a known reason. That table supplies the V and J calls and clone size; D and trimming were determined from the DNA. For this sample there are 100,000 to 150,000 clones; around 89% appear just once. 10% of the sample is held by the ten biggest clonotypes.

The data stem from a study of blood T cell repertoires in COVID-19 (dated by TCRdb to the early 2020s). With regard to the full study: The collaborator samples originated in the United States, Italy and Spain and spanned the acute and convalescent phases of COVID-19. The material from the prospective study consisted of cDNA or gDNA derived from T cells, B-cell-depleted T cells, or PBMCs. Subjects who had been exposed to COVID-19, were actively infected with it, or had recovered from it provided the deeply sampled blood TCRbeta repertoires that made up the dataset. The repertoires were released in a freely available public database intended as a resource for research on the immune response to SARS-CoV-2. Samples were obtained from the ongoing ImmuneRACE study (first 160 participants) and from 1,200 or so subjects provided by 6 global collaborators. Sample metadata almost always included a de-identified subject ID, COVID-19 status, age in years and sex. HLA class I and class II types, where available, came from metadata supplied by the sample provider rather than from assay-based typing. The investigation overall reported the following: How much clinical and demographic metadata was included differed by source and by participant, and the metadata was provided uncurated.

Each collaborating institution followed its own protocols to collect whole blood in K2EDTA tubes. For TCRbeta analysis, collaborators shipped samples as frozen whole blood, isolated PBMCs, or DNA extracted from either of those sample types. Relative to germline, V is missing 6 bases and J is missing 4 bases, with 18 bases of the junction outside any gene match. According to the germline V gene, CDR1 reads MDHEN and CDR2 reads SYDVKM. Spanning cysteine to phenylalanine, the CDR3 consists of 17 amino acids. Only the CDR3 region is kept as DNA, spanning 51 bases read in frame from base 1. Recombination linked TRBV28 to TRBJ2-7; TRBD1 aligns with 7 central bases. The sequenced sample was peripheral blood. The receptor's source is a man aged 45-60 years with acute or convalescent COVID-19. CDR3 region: CASSLGPEQGPGYEQYF. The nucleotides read TGTGCCAGCAGCCTCGGGCCCGAACAGGGGCCAGGGTACGAGCAGTACTTC. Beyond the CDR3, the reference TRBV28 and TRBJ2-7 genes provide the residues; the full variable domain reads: DVKVTQSSRYLVKRTGEKVFLECVQDMDHENMFWYRQDPGLGLRLIYFSYDVKMKEKGDIPEGYSVSREKKERFSLILESASTNQTSMYLCASSLGPEQGPGYEQYFGPGTRLTVT.